This T cell receptor (beta chain) is drawn from a study of spatial heterogeneity in lung cancer. Regarding time point: blood at routine non-recurrence follow-up after resection. One entry per CDR3 protein results from TCRdb running MiXCR on the 5' RACE reads. The table includes about 36,000 distinct CDR3 sequences, approximately 7.5% detected once. Deletions cut 4 bases from V and 10 bases from J, with 14 bases between. CDR1 SGHRS and CDR2 YFSETQ come from the germline V gene. The CDR3 totals 12 residues. This clonotype has a count of ten or more. The genes are TRBV5-1 and TRBJ1-1; possibly TRBD1 for D (5 bases). The receptor was derived from a male donor with early-stage non-small cell lung cancer. This specimen was PBMCs, taken at follow-up. CDR3 sequence reads: CASSPYGTGAFF. The CDR3 DNA reads as TGCGCCAGCAGCCCTTATGGGACCGGAGCTTTCTTT. The complete variable domain, with remaining parts taken from reference TRBV5-1 and TRBJ1-1, reads KAGVTQTPRYLIKTRGQQVTLSCSPISGHRSVSWYQQTPGQGLQFLFEYFSETQRNKGNFPGRFSGRQFSNSRSEMNVSTLELGDSALYLCASSPYGTGAFFGQGTRLTVV.